Reported below is one TCR beta chain. This sample was included in a study of control samples from healthy donors and cancer patients. TCRdb keeps only in-frame clones here, not all; method: immunoSEQ multiplex PCR. Of more than 140,000 clones in the sample, roughly nine tenths were seen once. Trimming took 0 bases from V and 3 from J, leaving 11 bases between them. The CDR3 consists of 15 residues. Germline V gives CDR1 MNHNS, CDR2 SASEGT. The chain combines TRBV6-1 with TRBJ2-5; D might be TRBD1 (6 bases). This receptor was taken from a man aged 18-30 years in good health. The specimen was blood. The CDR3 DNA reads TGTGCCAGCAGTGAAGCGCACAGGGCCAAAGAGACCCAGTACTTC. It codes for CASSEAHRAKETQYF.